This T cell receptor (beta chain) was documented in a study of OX40 agonist ivuxolimab in advanced cancers. This table comes from immunoSEQ multiplex PCR, and its TCRdb copy is limited to in-frame clones, with some not included. The sample lists 20,000 to 25,000 clones; around four fifths were seen once. Sampling of blood occurred at baseline, cycle 4 day 1, and cycle 7 day 1. This clone has more than one count but fewer than ten. The ends lost 5 bases at V and 6 bases at J; junction bases unmatched: 6. Per germline, CDR1 MNHEY and CDR2 SMNVEV (reference sequence). This CDR3 contains 15 residues. This specimen was CD4+ or CD8+ T cells sorted from blood, taken in a trial of the OX40 agonist ivuxolimab. The clonotype comes from an adult with an advanced solid tumor such as melanoma, head and neck, liver or kidney cancer. The chain links TRBV27 to TRBJ2-2; 10 bases align to TRBD1. The CDR3 sequence: CASSPGTGEAGELFF. The CDR3 DNA reads TGTGCCAGCAGTCCCGGGACAGGGGAAGCCGGGGAGCTGTTTTTT.